Listed below are T cell receptor beta chains from one sample, sequenced in a study of blood T cell repertoires in COVID-19. The protocol was immunoSEQ multiplex PCR, while the TCRdb copy is restricted to in-frame clones and leaves out a portion. The sample carries about 260,000 clones, over 80% recorded once. The sample comprised peripheral blood. These receptors came from a woman aged 70-85 years with COVID-19, enrolled during active disease. Both conserved end residues are part of each CDR3. The D gene is left open where the match is weak. The size field is filled for only some rows; it gives once, few, many or a size class.

TRBV7-2	TRBJ1-1	NA	NA	TGTGCCAGCAGCTTAGCTATGAACACTGAAGCTTTCTTT	CASSLAMNTEAFF
TRBV18	TRBJ1-5	TRBD1	NA	TGTGCCAGCTCACCAGGGGGACAGGGCAATCAGCCCCAGCATTTT	CASSPGGQGNQPQHF
TRBV28	TRBJ1-2	NA	NA	TGTGCCAGCAGTATAGATGGCTATGGCTACACCTTC	CASSIDGYGYTF
TRBV6-5	TRBJ2-1	TRBD2	NA	TGTGCCAGCCGACTAGCGGGATTTTTCAATGAGCAGTTCTTC	CASRLAGFFNEQFF
TRBV29-1	TRBJ2-7	TRBD1	NA	TGCAGCGTTAAGGGGACAGGGGGCTACGAGCAGTACTTC	CSVKGTGGYEQYF
TRBV5-1	TRBJ1-6	TRBD1	NA	TGCGCCAGCAGCCTATACCAGGGGGCGAGGAATTCACCCCTCCACTTT	CASSLYQGARNSPLHF
TRBV7-2	TRBJ2-5	NA	NA	TGTGCCAGCAGCCCGTGGGACACGAAAGAGACCCAGTACTTC	CASSPWDTKETQYF
TRBV19	TRBJ2-1	TRBD1	NA	TGTGCCAGTAGTAAGGGACAGCCTAAATTGGGAGATGAGCAGTTCTTC	CASSKGQPKLGDEQFF
TRBV9	TRBJ2-3	NA	once	TGTGCCAGCAGCGTGGAGGGGGCCCGAGCAGATACGCAGTATTTT	CASSVEGARADTQYF
TRBV11-3	TRBJ1-1	NA	NA	TGTGCCAGCAGCTTAGAACCAGGGTTGAACACTGAAGCTTTCTTT	CASSLEPGLNTEAFF
TRBV9	TRBJ1-2	TRBD1	NA	TGTGCCAGCAGGCCACAGGGGCACTATGGCTACACCTTC	CASRPQGHYGYTF
TRBV2	TRBJ1-2	NA	NA	TGTGCCAGCAGTCTACAGGGTTGGGTGGTCTATGGCTACACCTTC	CASSLQGWVVYGYTF
TRBV9	TRBJ2-6	NA	NA	TGTGCCAGCAGCCAACGTTCGGGGAATCGGGCCAACGTCCTGACTTTC	CASSQRSGNRANVLTF
TRBV7-8	TRBJ2-3	NA	NA	TGTGCCAGCAGCTTATTTTCGGACGGAGGGACAGATACGCAGTATTTT	CASSLFSDGGTDTQYF
TRBV28	TRBJ1-6	NA	NA	TGTGCCAGCACCCCAACGGATTCACCCCTCCACTTT	CASTPTDSPLHF
TRBV3-1/TRBV3-2	TRBJ1-2	NA	NA	TGTGCCAGCAGCCAACGCCCGAAGCTGACTAACTATGGCTACACCTTC	CASSQRPKLTNYGYTF
TRBV18	TRBJ1-3	NA	NA	TGTGCCAGCTCACCGGAGATGGACAGCTCTGGAAACACCATATATTTT	CASSPEMDSSGNTIYF
TRBV3-1/TRBV3-2	TRBJ2-5	NA	NA	TGTGCCAGCAGCCCCGGGGGAGAGACCCAGTACTTC	CASSPGGETQYF
TRBV10-3	TRBJ2-7	NA	NA	TGTGCCATCAGTGATCCCAGTCTCTCCTACGAGCAGTACTTC	CAISDPSLSYEQYF
TRBV20-1	TRBJ2-7	NA	few	TGCAGTGCCTACGCCGGCTACGAGCAGTACTTC	CSAYAGYEQYF
TRBV29-1	TRBJ1-1	NA	NA	TGCAGCGTTGAAAAACAGGGCATGAACACTGAAGCTTTCTTT	CSVEKQGMNTEAFF
TRBV7-9	TRBJ2-3	TRBD2	NA	TGTGCCAGCAGCCTACTAGCGGGAGCTTCAGATACGCAGTATTTT	CASSLLAGASDTQYF
TRBV2	TRBJ2-7	TRBD1	NA	TGTGCCAGCAGTGAAGGGGACAGGGACTACGAGCAGTACTTC	CASSEGDRDYEQYF
TRBV5-1	TRBJ2-7	NA	NA	TGCGCCAGCAGCTTCGGGACCTACGAGCAGTACTTC	CASSFGTYEQYF
TRBV7-3	TRBJ2-2	NA	NA	TGTGCCAGTGGGAGAGGTTTCACCGGGGAGCTGTTTTTT	CASGRGFTGELFF